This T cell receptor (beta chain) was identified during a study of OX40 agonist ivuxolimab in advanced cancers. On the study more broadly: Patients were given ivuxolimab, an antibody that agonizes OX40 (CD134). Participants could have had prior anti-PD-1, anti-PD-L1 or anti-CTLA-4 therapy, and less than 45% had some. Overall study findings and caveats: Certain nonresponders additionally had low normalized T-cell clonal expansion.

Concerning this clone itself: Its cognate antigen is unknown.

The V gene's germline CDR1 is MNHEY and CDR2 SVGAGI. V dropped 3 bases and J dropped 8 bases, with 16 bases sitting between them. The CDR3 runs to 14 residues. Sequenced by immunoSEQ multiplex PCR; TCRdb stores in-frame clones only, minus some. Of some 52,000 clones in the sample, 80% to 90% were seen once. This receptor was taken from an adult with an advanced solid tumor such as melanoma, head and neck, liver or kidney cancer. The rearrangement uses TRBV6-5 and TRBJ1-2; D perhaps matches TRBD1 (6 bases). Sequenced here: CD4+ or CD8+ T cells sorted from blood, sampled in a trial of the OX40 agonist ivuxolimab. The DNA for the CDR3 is TGTGCCAGCAGTTATGGATCGGGGGCGGGAGGCTACACCTTC. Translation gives CASSYGSGAGGYTF.